Below, 20 T cell receptor beta chains from the same sample are listed, as sequenced in a study of T cell responses to AZD1222 COVID-19 vaccine. TCRdb's table, derived via immunoSEQ multiplex PCR, lists solely in-frame clones and lacks some. The sample yields some 130,000 clones, roughly nine tenths seen once. Sample: peripheral blood, taken 28 days after the second AZD1222 dose. The origin of the receptors is an adult who received the AZD1222 COVID-19 vaccine.

Of note for this clone: The sample holds other DNA sequences that translate to the same CDR3. This chain joins TRBV5-1 and TRBJ1-2; the D is unclear. Per germline, CDR1 SGHRS and CDR2 YFSETQ. The CDR3 runs 12 residues. Trimming took 4 bases from V and 8 from J, leaving 12 bases between them. This CDR3 is CASSLVGEGYTF. The CDR3, as DNA: TGCGCCAGCAGCCTAGTCGGAGAGGGCTACACCTTC.

The chain uses TRBV24-1 and TRBJ1-5; D ambiguous. The V end was cut by 3 bases, the J end by 9 bases, with 8 bases between. Per germline, CDR1 KGHDR and CDR2 SFDVKD. The CDR3 runs 12 residues. The CDR3: CATSDPLGPQHF. The CDR3, as DNA: TGTGCCACCAGTGATCCGCTGGGGCCCCAGCATTTT.

This chain links TRBV18 with TRBJ2-4; D possibly corresponds to TRBD2 (6 bases). CDR3 size: 16 residues. The germline V gene encodes CDR1 KGHSH and CDR2 LQKENI. V shed 0 bases and J shed 1 base, with 10 bases lying between them. CDR3 region: CASSPPGGVAKNIQYF. The CDR3 DNA sequence: TGTGCCAGCTCACCACCGGGCGGGGTCGCCAAAAACATTCAGTACTTC.

This chain uses TRBV18 with TRBJ1-2, with D hard to call. Germline V gene lookup returns CDR1 KGHSH and CDR2 LQKENI. V gave up 2 bases and J gave up 2 bases, with 12 bases separating them. The CDR3 runs to 15 residues. The CDR3 DNA reads TGTGCCAGCTCACCAATACGGGATCCCAACTATGGCTACACCTTC. Translated, it gives CASSPIRDPNYGYTF. Complete variable domain (other parts from reference TRBV18 and TRBJ1-2): NAGVMQNPRHLVRRRGQEARLRCSPMKGHSHVYWYRQLPEEGLKFMVYLQKENIIDESGMPKERFSAEFPKEGPSILRIQQVVRGDSAAYFCASSPIRDPNYGYTFGSGTRLTVV.

The chain is built from TRBV4-2 and TRBJ1-3; the D is unclear. The V gene's germline CDR1 is LGHNA and CDR2 YNFKEQ. The CDR3 is made up of 12 amino acids. The V end lost 1 base, the J end lost 4 bases, and 2 bases lay between the germline ends. CDR3 nucleotide sequence: TGTGCCAGCAGCCAAGCAGGAAACACCATATATTTT. Translation gives CASSQAGNTIYF.

The rearrangement links TRBV29-1 to TRBJ1-2; the match to TRBD1 covers 7 bases. Germline loops: CDR1 SQVTM, CDR2 ANQGSEA. The CDR3 runs to 16 residues. V gave up 0 bases and J gave up 2 bases; unmatched junction bases: 9. The CDR3 bases are TGCAGCGTTGAAGATTCCGGGACAGAAGCCAACTATGGCTACACCTTC. It specifies CSVEDSGTEANYGYTF.

The rearrangement joins TRBV20-1 to TRBJ1-1; D not certain. The CDR3 is 12 residues long. V dropped 3 bases and J dropped 0 bases, with 5 bases sitting between them. The V gene's germline CDR1 is DFQATT and CDR2 SNEGSKA (reference sequence). CDR3 in DNA: TGCAGTGCTAGTCTACTGAACACTGAAGCTTTCTTT. Translating gives CSASLLNTEAFF.

V and J are TRBV4-2 and TRBJ1-3; D gene uncertain. CDR3 length: 17 amino acids. The germline gives CDR1 LGHNA, CDR2 YNFKEQ. The V gene lost 3 bases and the J gene lost 0 bases, with 15 bases spanning the gap. The CDR3 DNA reads TGTGCCAGCAGCCAGTCTATGTCGCACTACTCTGGAAACACCATATATTTT. This encodes CASSQSMSHYSGNTIYF.

This clone was recorded once. V usage is TRBV29-1 and J usage is TRBJ2-5; D is possibly TRBD1 (5 bases). V was trimmed by 5 bases and J by 5 bases, leaving 15 bases between them. This CDR3 is built from 13 residues. Per the germline V gene, CDR1 is SQVTM and CDR2 is ANQGSEA. The CDR3 is CSVFIGAGETQYF. The DNA for the CDR3 is TGCAGCGTTTTCATAGGGGCCGGGGAGACCCAGTACTTC.

The gene calls are TRBV29-1 and TRBJ1-2, with D possibly being TRBD1 (5 bases). The CDR3 length is 13 residues. V was pared by 7 bases and J by 5 bases, with 17 bases between. From germline, CDR1 is SQVTM and CDR2 ANQGSEA. The CDR3, as DNA: TGCAGCGCCAGGGAACAAGATGCGTATGGCTACACCTTC. Protein product: CSAREQDAYGYTF.

V gene TRBV19 combines with J gene TRBJ2-1; tentatively, D is TRBD1 (7 bases). The length of the CDR3 is 15 residues. Trimming pared 4 bases from V and 0 bases from J, leaving 10 bases between. Per germline, CDR1 LNHDA and CDR2 SQIVND (reference sequence). CDR3 nucleotide sequence: TGTGCCAGTAGTAACCAGGGGGGCTCCTACAATGAGCAGTTCTTC. This codes for CASSNQGGSYNEQFF.

The chain recombines TRBV12-3 or TRBV12-4 with TRBJ1-4; D perhaps matches TRBD1 (5 bases). CDR3 length: 13 residues. V gave up 3 bases and J gave up 7 bases, with 9 bases separating them. CDR3 region: CASSFQGGEKLFF. As DNA, the CDR3 is TGTGCCAGCAGTTTCCAGGGTGGTGAAAAACTGTTTTTT.

CDR3 protein: CASSYSGLAVNEQFF. CDR3 DNA sequence: TGTGCCAGCAGTTACTCGGGGCTAGCGGTCAATGAGCAGTTCTTC. V usage is TRBV6-5 and J usage is TRBJ2-1; TRBD2 matches 7 bases. V dropped 0 bases and J dropped 6; count of bases not matched to a gene: 5. Germline V gene sequence: CDR1 MNHEY, CDR2 SVGAGI. The CDR3 length is 15 residues.

This chain joins TRBV21-1 and TRBJ2-7. TRBV21-1 is a known pseudogene. The length of the CDR3 is 12 residues. CDR3 sequence: CASSKDAPEQYF. The CDR3 nucleotides are TGTGCCAGCAGCAAGGACGCCCCAGAGCAGTACTTC.

The V gene is TRBV12-5, the J gene TRBJ1-6; TRBD1 matches at 8 bases. The J segment lost 8 bases and the V segment lost 1 base, leaving 4 bases of the junction unmatched. The CDR3 covers 15 residues. The V gene's germline CDR1 is LGHNT and CDR2 FRNRAP. CDR3 in amino acids: CASGLGQGAYSPLHF. The CDR3 nucleotides read TGTGCTAGTGGTTTGGGGCAGGGGGCTTATTCACCCCTCCACTTT. Combining the CDR3 with reference TRBV12-5 and TRBJ1-6 gives the whole variable domain DARVTQTPRHKVTEMGQEVTMRCQPILGHNTVFWYRQTMMQGLELLAYFRNRAPLDDSGMPKDRFSAEMPDATLATLKIQPSEPRDSAVYFCASGLGQGAYSPLHFGNGTRLTVT.

This rearrangement joins TRBV5-1 to TRBJ1-3; possibly TRBD1 for D (6 bases). CDR1 is SGHRS, CDR2 YFSETQ, per germline. Trimming shortened V by 0 bases and J by 0 bases, and 13 bases separated the two germline ends. This CDR3 spans 17 amino acids. The CDR3 DNA sequence: TGCGCCAGCAGCTTGGGCTTTACAGGGACCTCTGGAAACACCATATATTTT. This gives the protein CASSLGFTGTSGNTIYF.

The rearrangement uses TRBV6-5 and TRBJ1-2, with no clear D. V was shortened by 6 bases and J by 3 bases, with 8 bases between the two germline ends. Germline-derived CDR1 and CDR2 are MNHEY and SVGAGI. The length of the CDR3 is 12 residues. The CDR3 nucleotides are TGTGCCAGCAGAACAGAGCACTATGGCTACACCTTC. Translation: CASRTEHYGYTF.

This chain uses TRBV15 with TRBJ1-3, with D possibly matching TRBD1 (6 bases). The CDR3 contains 15 residues. The V and J ends lost 0 bases and 3 bases respectively, with 9 bases between them. Germline V lookup: CDR1 LNHNV, CDR2 YYDKDF (reference sequence). This CDR3 reads CATSRDKGGGNTIYF. CDR3 DNA: TGTGCCACCAGCAGAGATAAGGGGGGTGGAAACACCATATATTTT.

Comment on this clone: Other DNA sequences in this specimen translate into the identical CDR3. The genes are TRBV30 and TRBJ1-2, with 7 bases fitting TRBD1. V was clipped by 5 bases and J by 8 bases; unmatched bases: 5. CDR3 length: 11 residues. Germline CDR1 is GTSNPN and CDR2 is SVGIG (reference sequence). The CDR3 protein is CAWSTGYGYTF. The CDR3 nucleotides are TGTGCCTGGTCGACAGGGTACGGCTACACCTTC.

The V gene is TRBV5-6, the J gene TRBJ2-5; D call uncertain. CDR1 and CDR2 (germline): SGHDT, YYEEEE. Trimming stripped 6 bases from V and 4 bases from J, with 13 bases between. The CDR3 contains 13 residues. The CDR3 here is CASKWSGGETQYF. The CDR3 DNA is TGTGCCAGCAAATGGAGTGGTGGAGAGACCCAGTACTTC. Supplemented by reference TRBV5-6 and TRBJ2-5, the full variable domain reads DAGVTQSPTHLIKTRGQQVTLRCSPKSGHDTVSWYQQALGQGPQFIFQYYEEEERQRGNFPDRFSGHQFPNYSSELNVNALLLGDSALYLCASKWSGGETQYFGPGTRLLVL.